Below, one TCR beta chain is given with its context. The ends were cut back, 1 base at V and 7 bases at J, with 14 bases in the middle. The CDR3 contains 15 residues. Germline CDR1 is LGHDT and CDR2 is YNNKEL (reference sequence). Next came a second PCR, run for about 6 to 12 cycles, which used a sample-barcoded 5' primer along with a J-beta primer mix. Sequencing recovered at least 3 million CDR3-containing paired-end reads from each sample. TCRdb re-called the 5' RACE reads with MiXCR, one entry per CDR3 protein. This repertoire shows over 600,000 distinct CDR3 sequences, roughly 46% found once; its top ten account for 15% to 20%. The record originates from a study of blood T cells in healthy people across ages. Staff drew around 10 milliliters of peripheral blood from each donor. Per individual sample, total RNA of at least 5 micrograms was extracted.

The chain couples TRBV3-1 to TRBJ2-1; D remains ambiguous. This receptor was obtained from a man older than 75 in good health. Material for sequencing was blood. Here the CDR3 reads CASSQVPLETNEQFF. CDR3 nucleotide sequence: TGTGCCAGCAGCCAAGTCCCTCTGGAAACGAATGAGCAGTTCTTC.